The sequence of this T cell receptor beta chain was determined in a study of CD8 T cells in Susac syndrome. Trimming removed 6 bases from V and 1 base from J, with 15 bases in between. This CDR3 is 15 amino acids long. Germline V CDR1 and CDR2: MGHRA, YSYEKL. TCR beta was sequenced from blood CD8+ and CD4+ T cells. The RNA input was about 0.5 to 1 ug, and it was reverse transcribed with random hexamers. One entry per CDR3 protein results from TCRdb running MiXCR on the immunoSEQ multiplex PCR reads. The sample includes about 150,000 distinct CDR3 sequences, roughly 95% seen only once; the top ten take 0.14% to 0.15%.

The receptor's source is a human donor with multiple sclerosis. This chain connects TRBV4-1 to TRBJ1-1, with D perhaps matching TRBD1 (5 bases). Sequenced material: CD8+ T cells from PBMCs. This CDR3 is CASSPSGTRNTEAFF. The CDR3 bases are TGCGCCAGCAGTCCTTCCGGGACTAGGAACACTGAAGCTTTCTTT.